This TCR beta chain is drawn from a study of neoadjuvant anti-PD-1 for oral cavity cancer. After removal of 5 bases from V and 5 bases from J, the junction contained 5 bases not matched to a gene. This CDR3 region has 13 residues. The germline V gene encodes CDR1 SGHNT and CDR2 YENEEA. TCRdb's table, derived via immunoSEQ multiplex PCR, lists solely in-frame clones and lacks some. The sample yields about 25,000 clones, 25% to 30% seen once. This clone rates as medium-sized (0.01 to 0.1%). Antigen: not known. Sample time point: after neoadjuvant nivolumab, at surgical resection. Patients had HPV-negative, locally advanced oral cavity squamous cell carcinoma. General observations from the study: Each response group had just a few patients in TCR analyses. Pretreatment Treg/Th17 ratio correlated inversely with post-treatment tumor clonality. Post-treatment tumors with larger preexisting clones showed more shrinkage.

The specimen comprised tumor tissue, sampled after nivolumab (anti-PD-1) treatment. The V gene is TRBV11-3, the J gene TRBJ2-7; 8 bases align to TRBD2. This receptor was obtained from a person aged 40 to 85 with oral cavity squamous cell carcinoma. In DNA form, the CDR3 reads TGTGCCAGCAGCCCAAGCGGGAGTCACGAGCAGTACTTC. Residues: CASSPSGSHEQYF.